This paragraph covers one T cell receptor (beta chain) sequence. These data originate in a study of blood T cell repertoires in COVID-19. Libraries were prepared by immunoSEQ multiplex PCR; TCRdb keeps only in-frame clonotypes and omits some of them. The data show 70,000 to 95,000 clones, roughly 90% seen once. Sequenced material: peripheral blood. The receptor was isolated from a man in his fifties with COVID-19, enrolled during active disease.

The CDR3 sequence: CASSLGQGTYNEQFF. The DNA of the CDR3 is TGCGCCAGCAGCCTGGGACAGGGCACCTACAATGAGCAGTTCTTC. This chain links TRBV5-1 with TRBJ2-1; the match to TRBD1 covers 9 bases. Germline V lookup: CDR1 SGHRS, CDR2 YFSETQ. The CDR3 sequence is 15 residues long. V dropped 4 bases and J dropped 2; count of bases not matched to a gene: 4.